This T cell receptor (beta chain) was captured in a study of blood T cell repertoires in COVID-19. Study-wide context: Samples of COVID-19 (acute and convalescent) were obtained from the United States, Italy and Spain.

As concerns this clone: The same CDR3 is also encoded by other DNA sequences in this sample.

In the authors' methods: Amplifying reference gene primers gave estimates of nucleated cell counts. The method was immunoSEQ multiplex PCR; TCRdb's version includes in-frame clones alone and lacks a portion of them. From that table come the V and J calls and clone size; the DNA was used to work out D and trimming. Of over 120,000 clones listed, 70% to 90% are singletons. V was pared by 2 bases and J by 3 bases, with 4 bases of the junction left unmatched. CDR3 length: 14 amino acids. Germline CDR1 SNHLY, CDR2 FYNNEI. The chain uses TRBV2 and TRBJ2-7, with 7 bases that match TRBD2. The sequence was obtained from a middle-aged man who had recovered from COVID-19. What was sequenced was PBMCs or T cells enriched from blood (not recorded which). In DNA form, the CDR3 reads TGTGCCAGCAGTGAATCCAGCGGGAACTACGAGCAGTACTTC. Translation gives CASSESSGNYEQYF.